These 21 T cell receptor beta chains came from one sample sequenced in a study of blood T cell repertoires in COVID-19. The table came from immunoSEQ multiplex PCR; TCRdb's copy has only in-frame clones and leaves some out. The table records some 250,000 clones, roughly 86% of them present only once. Sequencing was performed on peripheral blood. The source of these receptors is a woman aged 55-69 years with COVID-19, enrolled during active disease.

This sequence joins TRBV19 and TRBJ1-1; 9 positions match TRBD1. CDR1 is LNHDA, CDR2 SQIVND, per germline (reference sequence). The CDR3 runs to 14 residues. V trimming: 8 bases; J trimming: 1 base; junction bases outside the gene matches: 5. DNA for the CDR3: TGTGCCAGTCGCCCGGGACAGGGGAACACTGAAGCTTTCTTT. Its translation is CASRPGQGNTEAFF.

V usage is TRBV27 and J usage is TRBJ1-1; D uncertain. Germline-derived CDR1 and CDR2 are MNHEY and SMNVEV (reference sequence). V was shortened by 1 base and J by 4 bases, with 16 bases between the two germline ends. CDR3 length: 16 residues. The CDR3: CASSLFVGVRPTEAFF. The CDR3 DNA sequence: TGTGCCAGCAGTTTATTCGTTGGTGTCAGGCCCACTGAAGCTTTCTTT.

This chain connects TRBV7-9 to TRBJ2-1, with 10 bases aligning to TRBD2. The germline V gene has CDR1 SEHNR and CDR2 FQNEAQ (reference sequence). The V gene end was trimmed by 0 bases and the J gene end by 5 bases; junction bases not matched to a gene: 7. The CDR3 contains 17 residues. CDR3 DNA: TGTGCCAGCAGCTTAGCGCTAGGGACTAGCGAACACAATGAGCAGTTCTTC. This gives the protein CASSLALGTSEHNEQFF. The complete variable domain, with remaining parts taken from reference TRBV7-9 and TRBJ2-1, reads DTGVSQNPRHKITKRGQNVTFRCDPISEHNRLYWYRQTLGQGPEFLTYFQNEAQLEKSRLLSDRFSAERPKGSFSTLEIQRTEQGDSAMYLCASSLALGTSEHNEQFFGPGTRLTVL.

The chain employs TRBV6-1 and TRBJ2-1; TRBD1 is a possible D gene (5 bases). CDR1 and CDR2 from the germline V gene are MNHNS and SASEGT. V lost 1 base, J lost 10 bases, and 14 bases lay in between. The CDR3 covers 14 residues. The CDR3 DNA reads as TGTGCCAGCAGTGAAGTTGTCAGGGCTGGAGAGCAGTTCTTC. This sequence encodes CASSEVVRAGEQFF.

In its sample, this clone was seen a few times. J is TRBJ2-7 and V is TRBV5-1; 13 bases match TRBD2. Per the germline V gene, CDR1 is SGHRS and CDR2 is YFSETQ. The CDR3 is 17 amino acids. The ends lost 3 bases at V and 2 bases at J; junction bases unmatched: 8. CDR3 sequence reads: CASSWATGTSGAYEQYF. The CDR3 DNA is TGCGCCAGCAGCTGGGCCACCGGGACTAGCGGGGCCTACGAGCAGTACTTC.

This sequence joins TRBV10-3 and TRBJ2-5; TRBD2 agrees at 7 bases. This CDR3 region has 12 residues. Germline lookup yields CDR1 ENHRY and CDR2 SYGVKD. After removal of 11 bases from V and 3 bases from J, the junction contained 6 bases not matched to a gene. This CDR3 reads CAAGLEEETQYF. The CDR3 DNA follows: TGTGCCGCCGGACTAGAGGAAGAGACCCAGTACTTC.

This chain joins TRBV28 and TRBJ1-5; the D gene is possibly TRBD1 (5 bases). Germline-derived CDR1 and CDR2 are MDHEN and SYDVKM. CDR3 length: 18 amino acids. Between the trimmed V and J ends, which lost 2 bases and 0 bases, there was a span of 17 bases. CDR3 protein: CASSLGAASGYSNQPQHF. The DNA of the CDR3 is TGTGCCAGCAGTTTAGGGGCCGCCAGTGGCTATAGCAATCAGCCCCAGCATTTT.

The chain employs TRBV5-1 and TRBJ2-3; maybe TRBD1 (6 bases). There are 17 residues in the CDR3. The V and J ends lost 4 bases and 1 base respectively, with 19 bases between them. Looked up from germline, CDR1 is SGHRS and CDR2 is YFSETQ. The CDR3 nucleotides are TGCGCCAGCAGCCCTGCCAGGGGACACTCGGGCACAGATACGCAGTATTTT. Its protein product is CASSPARGHSGTDTQYF.

The J gene is TRBJ2-1, the V gene TRBV18, with a tentative D call TRBD2 (6 bases). CDR1 and CDR2 (germline): KGHSH, LQKENI. This CDR3 spans 12 amino acids. V shed 5 bases and J shed 7 bases, with 9 bases lying between them. CDR3 DNA: TGTGCCAGCTCATCGGAGGGGAATGAGCAGTTCTTC. This translates into CASSSEGNEQFF. The complete variable domain, with remaining parts taken from reference TRBV18 and TRBJ2-1, reads NAGVMQNPRHLVRRRGQEARLRCSPMKGHSHVYWYRQLPEEGLKFMVYLQKENIIDESGMPKERFSAEFPKEGPSILRIQQVVRGDSAAYFCASSSEGNEQFFGPGTRLTVL.

The gene calls are TRBV7-2 and TRBJ1-2, with D perhaps TRBD1 (5 bases). The V gene lost 5 bases and the J gene lost 3 bases, with 10 bases spanning the gap. Germline V gene lookup returns CDR1 SGHTA and CDR2 FQGNSA. The length of the CDR3 is 13 residues. CDR3 DNA: TGTGCCAGCAGCCTCGGGGGGGACTATGGCTACACCTTC. It specifies CASSLGGDYGYTF.

J is TRBJ1-6 and V is TRBV5-6; the D gene is possibly TRBD1 (6 bases). Trimming shortened V by 4 bases and J by 7 bases, and 18 bases separated the two germline ends. Germline V CDR1 and CDR2: SGHDT, YYEEEE. The CDR3 contains 16 residues. CDR3 nucleotide sequence: TGTGCCAGCAGCAGCGCTCAGGGGTTGTTGAATTCACCCCTCCACTTT. It translates to CASSSAQGLLNSPLHF. The complete variable domain, with remaining parts taken from reference TRBV5-6 and TRBJ1-6, reads DAGVTQSPTHLIKTRGQQVTLRCSPKSGHDTVSWYQQALGQGPQFIFQYYEEEERQRGNFPDRFSGHQFPNYSSELNVNALLLGDSALYLCASSSAQGLLNSPLHFGNGTRLTVT.

This chain connects TRBV9 to TRBJ1-3, with 8 bases lining up with TRBD1. Trimming removed 3 bases from V and 4 bases from J; junction bases left unmatched: 6. The CDR3 totals 15 residues. The V gene's germline CDR1 is SGDLS and CDR2 YYNGEE. The CDR3 sequence: CASSAVDRVGNTIYF. In DNA, the CDR3 is TGTGCCAGCAGCGCCGTGGACAGGGTCGGAAACACCATATATTTT. Based on the CDR3 plus reference TRBV9 and TRBJ1-3, the full variable domain is DSGVTQTPKHLITATGQRVTLRCSPRSGDLSVYWYQQSLDQGLQFLIQYYNGEERAKGNILERFSAQQFPDLHSELNLSSLELGDSALYFCASSAVDRVGNTIYFGEGSWLTVV.

The rearrangement links TRBV28 to TRBJ1-2, with TRBD1 identical over 9 bases. The CDR3 length is 15 residues. Germline V gene data show CDR1 as MDHEN and CDR2 as SYDVKM. V shed 3 bases, J shed 6 bases, and the junction held 8 bases outside the gene matches. The CDR3 is CASSFLWDRVNGYTF. CDR3 bases: TGTGCCAGCAGTTTTTTGTGGGACAGGGTAAATGGCTACACCTTC.

The rearrangement joins TRBV7-3 to TRBJ2-1; 7 nucleotides align to TRBD2. The CDR3 loop spans 13 amino acids. CDR1 is SGHTA, CDR2 FQGTGA, per germline. The junction had 1 base not matched to a gene; V was cut back by 2 bases and J by 6 bases. This CDR3 reads CASSLSGGNEQFF. CDR3 nucleotides: TGTGCCAGCAGCTTATCGGGAGGCAATGAGCAGTTCTTC.

This sequence joins TRBV15 and TRBJ1-2; no clear D gene. The CDR3 runs 13 residues. Per germline, CDR1 LNHNV and CDR2 YYDKDF (reference sequence). V lost 2 bases and J 0 bases, leaving 4 bases between the germline ends. The CDR3 nucleotides are TGTGCCACCAGCAGAACGGCTAACTATGGCTACACCTTC. This gives the protein CATSRTANYGYTF.

The chain is built from TRBV11-3 and TRBJ2-7; TRBD2 might be the D (6 bases). The CDR3 runs to 16 residues. Trimming removed 1 base at V and 0 bases at J, with 13 bases between. Germline loops: CDR1 SGHNT, CDR2 YENEEA. The chain's CDR3 is CASSLGGERVSYEQYF. The CDR3, as DNA: TGTGCCAGCAGCTTAGGTGGGGAGCGGGTCTCCTACGAGCAGTACTTC. The variable domain in full, completed from reference TRBV11-3 and TRBJ2-7, reads EAGVVQSPRYKIIEKKQPVAFWCNPISGHNTLYWYLQNLGQGPELLIRYENEEAVDDSQLPKDRFSAERLKGVDSTLKIQPAELGDSAVYLCASSLGGERVSYEQYFGPGTRLTVT.

The genes are TRBV20-1 and TRBJ1-3; D uncertain. The CDR3 consists of 11 residues. V lost 8 bases and J 1 base, leaving 6 bases between the germline ends. Germline CDR1 is DFQATT and CDR2 is SNEGSKA (reference sequence). As DNA, the CDR3 is TGCAGTTGCCTATCTGGAAACACCATATATTTT. Its protein is CSCLSGNTIYF.

The genes are TRBV7-3 and TRBJ1-3; D is unclear. Germline V gene data show CDR1 as SGHTA and CDR2 as FQGTGA. V was clipped by 2 bases and J by 0 bases, with 11 bases between them. This CDR3 has 16 amino acids. The CDR3 loop reads CASSLHPADSGNTIYF. In DNA, the CDR3 is TGTGCCAGCAGCTTACATCCGGCGGACTCTGGAAACACCATATATTTT.

This chain links TRBV28 with TRBJ1-5; 10 bases align to TRBD1. Germline V lookup: CDR1 MDHEN, CDR2 SYDVKM. V lost 8 bases and J lost 6; bases outside the gene matches: 4. CDR3 length equals 13 residues. This CDR3 is CASGTGEVQPQHF. CDR3 DNA: TGTGCCAGCGGGACAGGGGAGGTTCAGCCCCAGCATTTT.

This clone was counted a single time. The J gene is TRBJ1-1, the V gene TRBV4-1, with TRBD1 matching over 11 bases. The CDR3 has 17 residues. Germline V lookup: CDR1 MGHRA, CDR2 YSYEKL. V gave up 4 bases and J gave up 4 bases; unmatched junction bases: 11. The DNA for the CDR3 is TGCGCCAGCAGCCTGAGAAGAGGACAGGGGGCAATCACTGAAGCTTTCTTT. As protein: CASSLRRGQGAITEAFF.

The V call is TRBV11-2, the J call TRBJ2-1; TRBD2 matches 12 bases. There are 16 residues in the CDR3. CDR1 and CDR2 (germline): SGHAT, FQNNGV. The ends lost 5 bases at V and 0 bases at J; junction bases unmatched: 2. CDR3 DNA: TGTGCCAGCAGCAAGACTAGCGGGAGCTCCTACAATGAGCAGTTCTTC. This sequence encodes CASSKTSGSSYNEQFF. Full variable domain (missing parts from reference TRBV11-2 and TRBJ2-1): EAGVAQSPRYKIIEKRQSVAFWCNPISGHATLYWYQQILGQGPKLLIQFQNNGVVDDSQLPKDRFSAERLKGVDSTLKIQPAKLEDSAVYLCASSKTSGSSYNEQFFGPGTRLTVL.